The TCR beta chain described here comes from a study of Ad26.COV2.S vaccination and SARS-CoV-2 variants. Overall study: In the COV1001 trial, the donor was in the Ad26.COV2.S arm.

Assay: immunoSEQ multiplex PCR; the TCRdb copy retains only in-frame clones and omits some. The top ten clones hold roughly a tenth of a sample with hundreds of thousands of clones, approximately 86% of them seen once. The treatment is: approximately 18 received Ad26.COV2.S at low or high dose, single or two shots; 5 received placebo; per-sample allocation not given. The study sampled participants on day 63 after the first vaccine or placebo injection. Turning to this clone: The antigen is unknown.

The CDR3 extends over 14 amino acids. Germline V lookup: CDR1 KGHDR, CDR2 SFDVKD. J lost 6 bases, V lost 5 bases, and 6 bases had no gene match. Study-wide findings and caveats: Measures of TCR breadth and depth may have fallen short of total T cell responses.

Material: peripheral blood, obtained in a trial of Ad26.COV2.S vaccine versus placebo. The receptor's source is a person between 18 and 60 years old who received the Ad26.COV2.S COVID-19 vaccine or a placebo. The chain recombines TRBV24-1 with TRBJ2-3; 8 nucleotides match TRBD1. The CDR3 sequence is CATSGGQGLDTQYF. The CDR3 nucleotides read TGTGCCACCAGTGGAGGACAGGGACTGGATACGCAGTATTTT.